This TCR beta chain is drawn from a study of monozygotic twins with inflammatory bowel disease. Each UMI, carrying a 6-nucleotide sample barcode, came from template switching. The cDNA of both the TCRalpha and TCRbeta chains was subjected to two nested PCRs of about 17 and 10 cycles. TCRdb re-called the 5' RACE reads; one entry per CDR3 protein, DNA not given. This table holds around 450,000 distinct CDR3 sequences. This CDR3 has 15 amino acids. Germline CDR1 SNHLY, CDR2 FYNNEI. The J gene is TRBJ2-7, the V gene TRBV2. The sample consisted of blood. The TCR sequence derives from a human donor with ulcerative colitis or Crohn's disease, or a healthy co-twin of an affected twin (not recorded which). The CDR3 loop reads CASIWFNGGFSEQYF.